Listed below are T cell receptor beta chains from one sample, sequenced in a study of cytomegalovirus exposure and HLA in healthy donors. Sequencing was performed with immunoSEQ multiplex PCR; in TCRdb, only in-frame clones are kept and a portion is missing. Of hundreds of thousands of clones listed, roughly 90% were seen once; the top ten hold approximately 0.86%. Sequenced input: PBMCs. These receptors all stem from a woman aged 18-35 years in good health and CMV-seronegative. CDR3s include the opening cysteine and the closing phenylalanine or tryptophan. The D gene is left open where the match is weak. Clone size is stated in some rows and not others, as once, few, many or a class when expanded.

CDR3nt: TGTGCCAGTAGTCTTCCGGGACTAGCTGTCGAAGAGACCCAGTACTTC
CDR3aa: CASSLPGLAVEETQYF
v_gene: TRBV19
abundance: NA
d_gene: TRBD2
j_gene: TRBJ2-5

CDR3nt: TGTGCCAGCAGCACCTACAGGGGGTTGAATTCACCCCTCCACTTT
CDR3aa: CASSTYRGLNSPLHF
v_gene: TRBV11-2
abundance: NA
d_gene: TRBD1
j_gene: TRBJ1-6

CDR3nt: TGTGCCAGCAGTTTTGCGGGGACTGGGGATACGCAGTATTTT
CDR3aa: CASSFAGTGDTQYF
v_gene: TRBV28
abundance: NA
d_gene: NA
j_gene: TRBJ2-3

CDR3nt: TGTGCCAGCAGCGTAGGGCCGAATAGCGGCAATGAGCAGTTCTTC
CDR3aa: CASSVGPNSGNEQFF
v_gene: TRBV9
abundance: NA
d_gene: NA
j_gene: TRBJ2-1

CDR3nt: TGTGCCAGCAGCCCTGCCAGCGGGAGCCGGGAGACCCAGTACTTC
CDR3aa: CASSPASGSRETQYF
v_gene: TRBV11-2
abundance: once
d_gene: TRBD2
j_gene: TRBJ2-5

CDR3nt: TGTGCCAGCAGTGAAGCGCGGGACCTAACCTCCTACGAGCAGTACTTC
CDR3aa: CASSEARDLTSYEQYF
v_gene: TRBV2
abundance: NA
d_gene: NA
j_gene: TRBJ2-7

CDR3nt: TGTGCCAGCAGCCCGACAGGTGGTGAAAAACTGTTTTTT
CDR3aa: CASSPTGGEKLFF
v_gene: TRBV7-9
abundance: NA
d_gene: NA
j_gene: TRBJ1-4

CDR3nt: TGTGCCAGCAGCTTAGATGATGGGACTCCGGGGGAAAAACTGTTTTTT
CDR3aa: CASSLDDGTPGEKLFF
v_gene: TRBV7-6
abundance: once
d_gene: NA
j_gene: TRBJ1-4

CDR3nt: TGTGCCAGTAGTATAGCCTGGGGAAGGGAGGGAGAGACCCAGTACTTC
CDR3aa: CASSIAWGREGETQYF
v_gene: TRBV19
abundance: NA
d_gene: TRBD2
j_gene: TRBJ2-5

CDR3nt: TGTGCCAGTCCCTTCACCCCAGGGGCCACTAACACCGGGGAGCTGTTTTTT
CDR3aa: CASPFTPGATNTGELFF
v_gene: TRBV27
abundance: NA
d_gene: NA
j_gene: TRBJ2-2

CDR3nt: TGTGCCAGCAGGTATCGGGACAGGGGAGCCGATACGCAGTATTTT
CDR3aa: CASRYRDRGADTQYF
v_gene: TRBV7-8
abundance: once
d_gene: TRBD1
j_gene: TRBJ2-3

CDR3nt: TGCGCCAAATATACAAACGCGGGACAGGGGCATGGCTACACCTTC
CDR3aa: CAKYTNAGQGHGYTF
v_gene: TRBV23-1
abundance: NA
d_gene: TRBD1
j_gene: TRBJ1-2

CDR3nt: TGTGCCAGCAGTTTAGCGTTCCAAGAGACCCAGTACTTC
CDR3aa: CASSLAFQETQYF
v_gene: TRBV28
abundance: NA
d_gene: NA
j_gene: TRBJ2-5

CDR3nt: TGCAGCGCACTAGCGGGAGTTCCCTACAATGAGCAGTTCTTC
CDR3aa: CSALAGVPYNEQFF
v_gene: TRBV29-1
abundance: NA
d_gene: TRBD2
j_gene: TRBJ2-1

CDR3nt: TGCGCCAGCCGGAGCCCAGGACAGAACACTGAAGCTTTCTTT
CDR3aa: CASRSPGQNTEAFF
v_gene: TRBV4-1
abundance: few
d_gene: NA
j_gene: TRBJ1-1

CDR3nt: TGTGCCAGTAGTATAATAGGGACTTCTGAGCAGTTCTTC
CDR3aa: CASSIIGTSEQFF
v_gene: TRBV19
abundance: NA
d_gene: NA
j_gene: TRBJ2-1

CDR3nt: TGTGCCTGGAACTCCGGTGGCTACACCTTC
CDR3aa: CAWNSGGYTF
v_gene: TRBV30
abundance: NA
d_gene: NA
j_gene: TRBJ1-2

CDR3nt: TGTGCCTGGAGTGTATTGGGGTGGACCGGGACAGGTCTTAAAGAGACCCAGTACTTC
CDR3aa: CAWSVLGWTGTGLKETQYF
v_gene: TRBV30
abundance: once
d_gene: TRBD1
j_gene: TRBJ2-5

CDR3nt: TGTGCCAGCAGCGGGACAGGGGGGTCCTACAATGAGCAGTTCTTC
CDR3aa: CASSGTGGSYNEQFF
v_gene: TRBV27
abundance: NA
d_gene: TRBD1
j_gene: TRBJ2-1

CDR3nt: TGTGCCAGCAGCTTAGGTCCAGTGACTAGCACAGATACGCAGTATTTT
CDR3aa: CASSLGPVTSTDTQYF
v_gene: TRBV7-9
abundance: once
d_gene: NA
j_gene: TRBJ2-3